The 18 T cell receptor beta chains below all came from one sample that was sequenced in a study of T cell responses to AZD1222 COVID-19 vaccine. This table comes from immunoSEQ multiplex PCR, and its TCRdb copy is limited to in-frame clones, with some not included. Seen here are more than 85,000 clones, around 90% observed once, and the top ten hold roughly 5%. Sequencing was performed on peripheral blood, taken on day 0 of AZD1222 vaccination. Receptor source: an adult in good health.

The chain links TRBV10-2 to TRBJ2-5, with 11 bases fitting TRBD2. V shed 2 bases, J shed 1 base, and the junction held 9 bases outside the gene matches. In germline, CDR1 is WSHSY, CDR2 SAAADI. The CDR3 has 18 residues. This CDR3 reads CASSEITSGSGIQETQYF. As DNA, the CDR3 is TGCGCCAGCAGTGAGATAACTAGCGGGAGTGGAATCCAAGAGACCCAGTACTTC.

V is TRBV19 and J is TRBJ1-1; no clear D gene. Trimming shortened V by 5 bases and J by 3 bases, and 16 bases separated the two germline ends. The CDR3 is 15 amino acids. Germline V gene lookup returns CDR1 LNHDA and CDR2 SQIVND (reference sequence). DNA of the CDR3: TGTGCCAGTAGTCCATGGGAGGGAATTTACACTGAAGCTTTCTTT. Protein sequence: CASSPWEGIYTEAFF.

The chain combines TRBV28 with TRBJ1-3; TRBD1 is a possible D gene (5 bases). The CDR3 has 14 residues. The germline gives CDR1 MDHEN, CDR2 SYDVKM. The V gene lost 8 bases and the J gene lost 4 bases, with 15 bases spanning the gap. CDR3 sequence reads: CASLEGRSGNTIYF. CDR3 sequence (DNA): TGTGCCAGCCTGGAGGGGAGGTCCGGAAACACCATATATTTT.

This clone has a handful of counts. The rearrangement uses TRBV28 and TRBJ2-7, with D perhaps matching TRBD1 (6 bases). Germline V gene sequence: CDR1 MDHEN, CDR2 SYDVKM. V lost 3 bases, J lost 0 bases, and 12 bases lay in between. This CDR3 has 15 residues. DNA for the CDR3: TGTGCCAGCAGTTTCGGGACAACCCCCTCCTACGAGCAGTACTTC. As protein: CASSFGTTPSYEQYF.

The sample holds one count of this clone. The chain is built from TRBV15 and TRBJ1-5; the D gene is possibly TRBD1 (5 bases). Germline-derived CDR1 and CDR2 are LNHNV and YYDKDF (reference sequence). There are 15 residues in the CDR3. The V end was cut by 0 bases, the J end by 12 bases, with 18 bases between. The CDR3 protein is CATSRDRARGGNQHF. The CDR3 coding sequence is TGTGCCACCAGCAGAGACAGGGCACGCGGGGGTAACCAGCATTTT.

V usage is TRBV5-6 and J usage is TRBJ2-2, with D unresolved. V shed 5 bases and J shed 6 bases, with 11 bases lying between them. The CDR3 contains 13 residues. Per the germline V gene, CDR1 is SGHDT and CDR2 is YYEEEE. CDR3 protein: CASRREWAGELFF. As DNA, the CDR3 is TGTGCCAGCAGGCGAGAGTGGGCCGGGGAGCTGTTTTTT.

This clone has only a few counts. The V and J genes are TRBV28 and TRBJ1-5; D unresolved. The germline CDR1 and CDR2 sequences are MDHEN and SYDVKM. Deletions cut 1 base from V and 2 bases from J, with 12 bases between. The CDR3 totals 16 residues. CDR3 DNA: TGTGCCAGCAGTTTATCTGGTCGGTGGGGCAATCAGCCCCAGCATTTT. The encoded protein is CASSLSGRWGNQPQHF.

The CDR3, as DNA: TGTGCCAGCAGAGGGGCCGACGGAACAGATACGCAGTATTTT. Residues: CASRGADGTDTQYF. This chain joins TRBV6-6 and TRBJ2-3; perhaps TRBD1 as D (5 bases). V was shortened by 6 bases and J by 3 bases, with 13 bases between the two germline ends. Germline loops: CDR1 MNHNY, CDR2 SVGAGI (reference sequence). The CDR3 totals 14 residues.

This clone was seen just once. This chain links TRBV12-3 or TRBV12-4 with TRBJ1-4; a possible D gene is TRBD1 (5 bases). Trimming stripped 3 bases from V and 14 bases from J, with 13 bases between. The CDR3 spans 12 residues. CDR3 residues: CASSFIDSFLFF. The CDR3 region has the DNA TGTGCCAGCAGTTTCATAGACAGTTTTCTGTTTTTT.

The count of this clone is one. This rearrangement joins TRBV7-8 to TRBJ2-7; 7 bases are a match to TRBD2. The CDR3 spans 15 residues. With 5 bases clipped from V and 0 bases from J, the junction kept 7 bases outside the gene matches. Germline-derived CDR1 and CDR2 are SGHVS and FQNEAQ. The CDR3 nucleotides are TGTGCCAGCAGCCATGCCGGGACTATCTCCTACGAGCAGTACTTC. This codes for CASSHAGTISYEQYF.

V usage is TRBV20-1 and J usage is TRBJ1-5, with a weak D call TRBD1 (5 bases). The CDR3 covers 14 residues. Looked up from germline, CDR1 is DFQATT and CDR2 is SNEGSKA (reference sequence). The V and J ends lost 3 bases and 5 bases respectively, with 14 bases between them. The CDR3 protein is CSASWGSGHQPQHF. The DNA for the CDR3 is TGCAGTGCTAGTTGGGGGAGCGGTCATCAGCCCCAGCATTTT.

This rearrangement joins TRBV28 to TRBJ1-1, with a weak D call TRBD1 (6 bases). The CDR3 has 15 amino acids. V shed 6 bases and J shed 3 bases, with 17 bases lying between them. CDR1 is MDHEN and CDR2 is SYDVKM in the germline V gene. This chain's CDR3 is CASRPLTAGDTEAFF. For the CDR3, the DNA is TGTGCCAGCAGGCCACTCACCGCAGGGGACACTGAAGCTTTCTTT.

This clone was seen once. The rearrangement joins TRBV13 to TRBJ2-1, with 8 bases aligning to TRBD1. Germline assignment: CDR1 PRHDT and CDR2 FYEKMQ (reference sequence). Trimming at V came to 4 bases and at J to 9 bases, leaving 8 bases not matched to a gene. The CDR3 is 14 residues long. The CDR3 here is CASSSNLTGGEQFF. CDR3 bases: TGTGCCAGCAGCTCAAACCTTACAGGGGGTGAGCAGTTCTTC. The whole variable domain, filled in from reference TRBV13 and TRBJ2-1, reads AAGVIQSPRHLIKEKRETATLKCYPIPRHDTVYWYQQGPGQDPQFLISFYEKMQSDKGSIPDRFSAQQFSDYHSELNMSSLELGDSALYFCASSSNLTGGEQFFGPGTRLTVL.

The chain employs TRBV19 and TRBJ1-1; no clear D gene. Trimming removed 5 bases from V and 0 bases from J, with 7 bases in between. CDR3 size: 13 residues. Germline lookup yields CDR1 LNHDA and CDR2 SQIVND (reference sequence). Here the CDR3 DNA reads TGTGCCAGTAGTGATCAGATGAACACTGAAGCTTTCTTT. Protein sequence: CASSDQMNTEAFF.

Here the CDR3 DNA reads TGTGCCAGCAGTGACATCGCGGGTGGCACTGAAGCTTTCTTT. Encoded protein: CASSDIAGGTEAFF. The chain employs TRBV6-1 and TRBJ1-1; D call uncertain. This CDR3 comprises 14 residues. Germline CDR1 reads MNHNS; CDR2 reads SASEGT. Deletions cut 3 bases from V and 4 bases from J, with 12 bases between.

The V and J genes are TRBV5-4 and TRBJ2-2, with 10 bases fitting TRBD2. CDR3 length: 15 amino acids. Trimming cost V 6 bases and J 4 bases; bases outside gene matches: 6. The V gene's germline CDR1 is SGHNT and CDR2 YYREEE (reference sequence). In DNA form, the CDR3 reads TGTGCCAGCACCAGGAGCGGGGGGGGCACCGGGGAGCTGTTTTTT. Protein product: CASTRSGGGTGELFF.

The CDR3 DNA follows: TGCGCCAGCAGTGTCACTGGAAGGCCCATGAACACTGAAGCTTTCTTT. It codes for CASSVTGRPMNTEAFF. The chain recombines TRBV10-2 with TRBJ1-1; no reliable D call. Trimming took 4 bases from V and 0 from J, leaving 15 bases between them. Germline CDR1 WSHSY, CDR2 SAAADI. This CDR3 spans 16 amino acids.

V and J are TRBV12-3 or TRBV12-4 and TRBJ2-7; no definite D call. With 5 bases removed from V and 4 bases from J, the gap between germline ends came to 6 bases. This CDR3 has 11 amino acids. CDR3 residues: CASSTSYEQYF. For the CDR3, the DNA is TGTGCCAGCAGTACCTCGTACGAGCAGTACTTC.